These 30 T cell receptor beta chains originate from one sample sequenced in a study of T cell repertoires in cytomegalovirus infection. Their antigens are not known. TCRdb called the reads again in MiXCR, with one record for every CDR3 protein. Here the sample spans a few hundred thousand distinct CDR3 sequences, roughly 42% being singletons. The sequences come from cultured PBMCs, collected from culture after CMV antigen stimulation. Every receptor here comes from a human donor in good health (CMV status not recorded). Some clones in this sample may be carry-over from other donors' samples.

The genes are TRBV6-1 and TRBJ1-5; D call uncertain. The V and J ends lost 0 bases and 3 bases respectively, with 18 bases between them. Germline-derived CDR1 and CDR2 are MNHNS and SASEGT. The CDR3 is made up of 18 amino acids. CDR3 residues: CASSEAGHFRTPNQPQHF. In nucleotides, the CDR3 is TGTGCCAGCAGTGAAGCGGGCCACTTCCGCACGCCCAATCAGCCCCAGCATTTT.

This clonotype was counted between two and nine times. This sequence joins TRBV12-3 or TRBV12-4 and TRBJ1-1, with TRBD1 identical over 9 bases. V lost 4 bases, J lost 5 bases, and 8 bases stayed unmatched. This CDR3 contains 15 residues. The CDR3 DNA reads TGTGCCAGCAGTTCACCCGGGACAGGGAGTACTGAAGCTTTCTTT. Protein product: CASSSPGTGSTEAFF.

This clonotype turned up a few times. The V and J genes are TRBV12-3 or TRBV12-4 and TRBJ1-2, with D possibly being TRBD1 (6 bases). This CDR3 comprises 14 residues. V was cut by 5 bases and J by 4 bases, with 14 bases left in between. The CDR3 loop reads CASSLLRGGYGYTF. CDR3 nucleotide sequence: TGTGCCAGCAGTCTCCTGAGGGGGGGCTATGGCTACACCTTC.

This clonotype was seen ten or more times. The rearrangement joins TRBV7-2 to TRBJ2-2; TRBD2 agrees at 10 bases. The CDR3 contains 16 residues. After removal of 6 bases from V and 7 bases from J, the junction contained 11 bases not matched to a gene. The germline V gene has CDR1 SGHTA and CDR2 FQGNSA. CDR3 amino acids: CASSLSGGAEYGELFF. CDR3 nucleotides: TGTGCCAGCAGTTTAAGCGGGGGGGCCGAATACGGGGAGCTGTTTTTT.

The sample holds a few counts of this clonotype. The chain employs TRBV12-3 or TRBV12-4 and TRBJ2-4, with D possibly TRBD1 on 6 matching bases. Between the trimmed V and J ends, which lost 6 bases and 0 bases, there was a span of 12 bases. There are 15 residues in the CDR3. CDR3 loop: CASRDRGLAKNIQYF. CDR3 nucleotides: TGTGCCAGCAGGGACAGAGGACTAGCCAAAAACATTCAGTACTTC.

This chain connects TRBV27 to TRBJ1-6; possible D gene TRBD1, 5 bases. This CDR3 contains 12 residues. Germline-derived CDR1 and CDR2 are MNHEY and SMNVEV (reference sequence). V shed 5 bases and J shed 9 bases, with 8 bases lying between them. The CDR3 region is CASSPGVSPLHF. CDR3 nucleotides: TGTGCCAGCAGTCCGGGGGTTTCACCCCTCCACTTT.

J is TRBJ2-1 and V is TRBV19; 8 bases align to TRBD2. Trimming cost V 6 bases and J 6 bases; bases outside gene matches: 4. The length of the CDR3 is 13 residues. CDR1 and CDR2 (germline): LNHDA, SQIVND (reference sequence). The CDR3, as DNA: TGTGCCAGTAGCGGGAGGGCGAGCAATGAGCAGTTCTTC. Translating gives CASSGRASNEQFF. Variable domain in full (rest from reference TRBV19 and TRBJ2-1): DGGITQSPKYLFRKEGQNVTLSCEQNLNHDAMYWYRQDPGQGLRLIYYSQIVNDFQKGDIAEGYSVSREKKESFPLTVTSAQKNPTAFYLCASSGRASNEQFFGPGTRLTVL.

This clonotype has a handful of counts. J is TRBJ2-1 and V is TRBV7-9; D tentatively fits TRBD1 or TRBD2 (5 bases each). Per germline, CDR1 SEHNR and CDR2 FQNEAQ (reference sequence). V lost 8 bases and J 6 bases, leaving 11 bases between the germline ends. The length of the CDR3 is 12 residues. This chain's CDR3 is CASVGTTNEQFF. In DNA, the CDR3 is TGTGCCAGCGTCGGGACCACCAATGAGCAGTTCTTC.

The chain couples TRBV12-3 or TRBV12-4 to TRBJ1-5; D gene unclear. CDR3 length: 10 residues. In nucleotides, the CDR3 is TGTGCGAGAACGCGAGGGCCCCAGCATTTT. Translating it yields CARTRGPQHF.

V is TRBV12-3 or TRBV12-4 and J is TRBJ1-2, with D unclear. V was pared by 1 base and J by 6 bases, with 6 bases between. This CDR3 is 12 amino acids long. CDR3 coding DNA: TGTGCCAGCAGTTTAGTGGTAGATGGCTACACCTTC. It yields the protein CASSLVVDGYTF.

The chain combines TRBV2 with TRBJ2-5; weak D call: TRBD2 (5 bases). V was trimmed by 7 bases and J by 3 bases, leaving 9 bases between them. There are 12 residues in the CDR3. CDR1 is SNHLY and CDR2 is FYNNEI in the germline V gene. Here the CDR3 reads CASISGKETQYF. CDR3 in DNA: TGTGCCAGCATCTCGGGGAAAGAGACCCAGTACTTC. Based on the CDR3 plus reference TRBV2 and TRBJ2-5, the full variable domain is EPEVTQTPSHQVTQMGQEVILRCVPISNHLYFYWYRQILGQKVEFLVSFYNNEISEKSEIFDDQFSVERPDGSNFTLKIRSTKLEDSAMYFCASISGKETQYFGPGTRLLVL.

This chain uses TRBV6-1 with TRBJ2-3; D is uncertain. Germline-derived CDR1 and CDR2 are MNHNS and SASEGT. The CDR3 has 13 residues. V was shortened by 8 bases and J by 2 bases, with 11 bases between the two germline ends. The CDR3 nucleotides read TGTGCCAGCGGTCAGCCGGACACAGATACGCAGTATTTT. Translation: CASGQPDTDTQYF.

V gene TRBV30 combines with J gene TRBJ2-7; TRBD1 is a possible D gene (6 bases). Germline loops: CDR1 GTSNPN, CDR2 SVGIG (reference sequence). V gave up 5 bases and J gave up 5 bases, with 16 bases separating them. This CDR3 contains 13 residues. The CDR3 here is CAWWATGTHEQYF. The CDR3 nucleotides read TGTGCCTGGTGGGCCACAGGGACCCACGAGCAGTACTTC.

This clonotype was observed a handful of times. The rearrangement links TRBV28 to TRBJ1-1; D may be TRBD1 (5 bases). Trimming took 7 bases from V and 6 from J, leaving 15 bases between them. The CDR3 has 13 residues. Germline CDR1 reads MDHEN; CDR2 reads SYDVKM. The CDR3 DNA follows: TGTGCCAGCATAGGGAATTTGGGGGCTGAAGCTTTCTTT. Translating it yields CASIGNLGAEAFF.

The rearrangement links TRBV12-3 or TRBV12-4 to TRBJ2-7, with D possibly being TRBD1 or TRBD2 (6 bases each). The CDR3 extends over 15 amino acids. Trimming pared 3 bases from V and 2 bases from J, leaving 14 bases between. CDR3 loop: CASSFGGRRAYEQYF. The CDR3, as DNA: TGTGCCAGCAGTTTCGGGGGCAGGCGGGCCTACGAGCAGTACTTC.

This clonotype was counted between two and nine times. One end of the junction is discordant with germline, which a read error may explain. The genes are TRBV20-1 and TRBJ2-1; 7 positions agree with TRBD2. The CDR3 totals 13 residues. CDR1 is DFQATT and CDR2 is SNEGSKA in the germline V gene (reference sequence). The CDR3 bases are TGTCGCGCGGGCCGGGACTACTACAATGAGCAGTTCTTC. Protein sequence: CRAGRDYYNEQFF.

The chain uses TRBV6-5 and TRBJ2-7, with D perhaps matching TRBD2 (5 bases). Trimming cost V 8 bases and J 3 bases, with 20 bases left between them. Germline V gene data show CDR1 as MNHEY and CDR2 as SVGAGI. The CDR3 spans 15 residues. Written as DNA, the CDR3 is TGTGCCAGCTCTGGTTCCCCCGCCCGGGGCTACGAGCAGTACTTC. It codes for CASSGSPARGYEQYF.

There are many counts of this clonotype. The chain employs TRBV7-2 and TRBJ2-7; perhaps TRBD1 as D (7 bases). The CDR3 is made up of 14 amino acids. Germline-derived CDR1 and CDR2 are SGHTA and FQGNSA. V was shortened by 5 bases and J by 5 bases, with 16 bases between the two germline ends. CDR3 sequence reads: CASSPGGPANEQYF. Here the CDR3 DNA reads TGTGCCAGCAGCCCAGGGGGGCCAGCGAACGAGCAGTACTTC.

This clonotype has just a few counts. The V call is TRBV19, the J call TRBJ1-2; TRBD1 matches 8 bases. Unmatched junction bases numbered 12, after V lost 3 bases and J lost 3 bases. Germline V gene lookup returns CDR1 LNHDA and CDR2 SQIVND (reference sequence). The CDR3 totals 17 residues. CDR3 bases: TGTGCCAGTAGTATTTTCACAGGGGGATCGGTAGACTATGGCTACACCTTC. It yields the protein CASSIFTGGSVDYGYTF.

Many counts were recorded for this clonotype. V gene TRBV7-2 combines with J gene TRBJ2-3; TRBD1 matches at 7 bases. From germline, CDR1 is SGHTA and CDR2 FQGNSA. This CDR3 is 14 amino acids long. After removal of 8 bases from V and 0 bases from J, the junction contained 5 bases not matched to a gene. CDR3 in DNA: TGTGCCAGCGTACGGACAGGTAGCACAGATACGCAGTATTTT. Its protein product is CASVRTGSTDTQYF.

The chain uses TRBV27 and TRBJ2-3; 7 nucleotides match TRBD2. Trimming cost V 8 bases and J 0 bases; bases outside gene matches: 5. From germline, CDR1 is MNHEY and CDR2 SMNVEV (reference sequence). CDR3 length: 14 residues. The CDR3 coding sequence is TGTGCCAGCGGGTCTAGCGGAAGCACAGATACGCAGTATTTT. This translates into CASGSSGSTDTQYF.

This sequence joins TRBV2 and TRBJ2-1, with 7 bases that match TRBD1. The V gene end was trimmed by 4 bases and the J gene end by 4 bases; junction bases not matched to a gene: 10. CDR3 length: 16 amino acids. Germline assignment: CDR1 SNHLY and CDR2 FYNNEI. In DNA, the CDR3 is TGTGCCAGCAGTGCGGGCAAACCAGGGGGTTACAATGAGCAGTTCTTC. Its protein is CASSAGKPGGYNEQFF.

The chain employs TRBV4-2 and TRBJ2-7; possibly TRBD1 or TRBD2 for D (6 bases each). The ends were cut back, 0 bases at V and 5 bases at J, with 17 bases in the middle. CDR3 length equals 16 residues. Germline assignment: CDR1 LGHNA and CDR2 YNFKEQ. The chain's CDR3 is CASSQDVRRDMDEQYF. CDR3 in DNA: TGTGCCAGCAGCCAAGATGTTAGGCGGGACATGGACGAGCAGTACTTC.

The chain combines TRBV19 with TRBJ2-7; TRBD2 matches 12 bases. V lost 6 bases to trimming and J lost 5 bases; unmatched junction nucleotides: 8. The CDR3 runs 15 residues. Germline values: CDR1 LNHDA, CDR2 SQIVND (reference sequence). The DNA of the CDR3 is TGTGCCAGTAGGAAGACTAGCGGGAGAGTTGACGAGCAGTACTTC. Amino acids: CASRKTSGRVDEQYF.

The V call is TRBV5-4, the J call TRBJ2-3, with D maybe TRBD2 (5 bases). There are 15 residues in the CDR3. CDR1 SGHNT and CDR2 YYREEE come from the germline V gene (reference sequence). V lost 2 bases and J 2 bases, leaving 12 bases between the germline ends. The CDR3 nucleotides read TGTGCCAGCAGCTTTTTGAGCGGATTCACAGATACGCAGTATTTT. Protein: CASSFLSGFTDTQYF.

V and J are TRBV7-2 and TRBJ2-5, with 7 bases fitting TRBD2. The length of the CDR3 is 14 residues. The germline V gene encodes CDR1 SGHTA and CDR2 FQGNSA. V lost 5 bases to trimming and J lost 6 bases; unmatched junction nucleotides: 9. In DNA, the CDR3 is TGTGCCAGCAGCCCATTGGGAGGGCGAAAGACCCAGTACTTC. It codes for CASSPLGGRKTQYF.

The sample holds a few counts of this clonotype. The chain has TRBV7-6 and TRBJ2-1; 7 nucleotides line up with TRBD1. CDR1 is SGHVS, CDR2 FNYEAQ, per germline. The CDR3 consists of 16 residues. V was pared by 4 bases and J by 4 bases, with 10 bases of the junction left unmatched. As DNA, the CDR3 is TGTGCCAGCAGCTCCACAGACAGGGCCGGTTACAATGAGCAGTTCTTC. Translation gives CASSSTDRAGYNEQFF.

The chain employs TRBV20-1 and TRBJ1-6; TRBD1 agrees at 10 bases. The CDR3 contains 14 residues. Germline trimming cut 5 bases from V and 8 bases from J; bases unmatched to any gene: 6. Looked up from germline, CDR1 is DFQATT and CDR2 is SNEGSKA (reference sequence). Written as DNA, the CDR3 is TGCAGTGCTGGCGGGGGGACAGGGGATTCACCCCTCCACTTT. This encodes CSAGGGTGDSPLHF.

About this clonotype itself: A much bigger clone sits one base away, suggesting this may be a read error. The V gene is TRBV7-6, the J gene TRBJ2-3; tentative D call: TRBD1 (5 bases). Trimming cost V 5 bases and J 6 bases, with 21 bases left between them. The CDR3 is made up of 16 amino acids. Germline CDR1 reads SGHVS; CDR2 reads FNYEAQ. This CDR3 reads CASSPNQGDGPDTQYF. CDR3 in DNA: TGTGCCAGCAGCCCAAATCAGGGCGACGGGCCGGATACGCAGTATTTT. Full variable domain (rest looked up from reference TRBV7-6 and TRBJ2-3): GAGVSQSPRYKVTKRGQDVALRCDPISGHVSLYWYRQALGQGPEFLTYFNYEAQQDKSGLPNDRFSAERPEGSISTLTIQRTEQRDSAMYRCASSPNQGDGPDTQYFGPGTRLTVL.

The chain couples TRBV7-6 to TRBJ2-1, with D perhaps matching TRBD2 (6 bases). Germline V gene lookup returns CDR1 SGHVS and CDR2 FNYEAQ. Trimming shortened V by 1 base and J by 3 bases, and 16 bases separated the two germline ends. The CDR3 runs to 17 residues. The CDR3 region is CASSLGLRGMRYNEQFF. CDR3 sequence (DNA): TGTGCCAGCAGCTTAGGGTTACGCGGGATGCGCTACAATGAGCAGTTCTTC.